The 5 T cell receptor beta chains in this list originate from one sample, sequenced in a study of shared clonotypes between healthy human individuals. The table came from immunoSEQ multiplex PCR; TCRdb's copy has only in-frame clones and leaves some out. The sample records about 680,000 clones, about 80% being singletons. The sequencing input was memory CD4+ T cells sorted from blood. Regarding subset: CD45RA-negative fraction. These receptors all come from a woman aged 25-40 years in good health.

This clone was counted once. DNA of the CDR3: TGTGCCAGCACCCGGACTAGCGGGAGAATTAGCACCGGGGAGCTGTTTTTT. It is translated as CASTRTSGRISTGELFF. This sequence joins TRBV27 and TRBJ2-2, with 13 bases identical to TRBD2. This CDR3 comprises 17 residues. V gave up 7 bases and J gave up 4 bases; unmatched junction bases: 9. Germline V gene sequence: CDR1 MNHEY, CDR2 SMNVEV (reference sequence).

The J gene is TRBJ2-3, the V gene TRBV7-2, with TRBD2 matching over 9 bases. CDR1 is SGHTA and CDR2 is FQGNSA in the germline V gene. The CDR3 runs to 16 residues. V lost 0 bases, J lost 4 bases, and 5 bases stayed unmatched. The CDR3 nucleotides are TGTGCCAGCAGCTTAGCTTCTAGCGGGAAGGCAGATACGCAGTATTTT. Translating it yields CASSLASSGKADTQYF.

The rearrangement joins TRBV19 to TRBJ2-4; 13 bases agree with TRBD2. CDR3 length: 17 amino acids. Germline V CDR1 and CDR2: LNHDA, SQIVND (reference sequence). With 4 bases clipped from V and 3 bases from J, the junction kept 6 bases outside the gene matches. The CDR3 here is CASSTRTSGSVKNIQYF. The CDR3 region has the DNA TGTGCCAGTAGTACCCGGACTAGCGGGAGTGTCAAAAACATTCAGTACTTC. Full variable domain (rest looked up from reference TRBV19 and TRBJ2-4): DGGITQSPKYLFRKEGQNVTLSCEQNLNHDAMYWYRQDPGQGLRLIYYSQIVNDFQKGDIAEGYSVSREKKESFPLTVTSAQKNPTAFYLCASSTRTSGSVKNIQYFGAGTRLSVL.

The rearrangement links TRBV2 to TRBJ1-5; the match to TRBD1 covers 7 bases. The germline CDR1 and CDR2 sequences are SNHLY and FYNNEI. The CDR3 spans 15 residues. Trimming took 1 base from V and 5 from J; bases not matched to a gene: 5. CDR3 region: CASSEGGQRHQPQHF. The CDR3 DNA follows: TGTGCCAGCAGTGAAGGGGGACAGCGTCATCAGCCCCAGCATTTT.

CDR3 DNA sequence: TGTGCCAGCAGCTACCTGCGAGGAGGTGAAGCTTTCTTT. Translating gives CASSYLRGGEAFF. This rearrangement joins TRBV28 to TRBJ1-1; D is undetermined. The CDR3 runs 13 residues. Germline CDR1 reads MDHEN; CDR2 reads SYDVKM. V was clipped by 6 bases and J by 7 bases, with 15 bases between them.